This is a list of T cell receptor beta chains from one sample in a study of CD8+CD57+ T cells in acquired aplastic anemia. TCRdb used MiXCR to reprocess the reads, holding one entry per CDR3 protein. The table shows about 200,000 distinct CDR3 sequences, with 65% occurring only once. Sample: sorted CD4+, CD8+, or CD8+CD57+ T cells (not recorded which) from PBMCs. These receptors originate from a human donor with aplastic anemia. The CDR3 runs from the conserved cysteine through the conserved F or W. The order of the fields is J gene, D gene, V gene, clone size, CDR3 protein, CDR3 DNA. A D gene is named only where the DNA matches it firmly. Size values are once, few and many counts, or a class for expanded clones, and some rows have none.

J gene: TRBJ2-3; D gene: -; V gene: TRBV7-2; clone size: -; CDR3 protein: CASSLVQTDTQYF; CDR3 DNA: TGTGCCAGCAGCTTAGTGCAGACAGATACGCAGTATTTT
J gene: TRBJ1-2; D gene: -; V gene: TRBV30; clone size: -; CDR3 protein: CAWSVGGGSGYTF; CDR3 DNA: TGTGCCTGGAGTGTCGGAGGGGGGAGCGGCTACACCTTC
J gene: TRBJ2-1; D gene: TRBD2; V gene: TRBV15; clone size: once; CDR3 protein: CATSRITSGGVSYNEQFF; CDR3 DNA: TGTGCCACCAGCAGGATCACTAGCGGGGGGGTATCCTACAATGAGCAGTTCTTC
J gene: TRBJ2-1; D gene: -; V gene: TRBV19; clone size: -; CDR3 protein: CASSIKRSSYNEQFF; CDR3 DNA: TGTGCCAGTAGTATAAAGCGTAGCTCCTACAATGAGCAGTTCTTC
J gene: TRBJ1-6; D gene: TRBD1; V gene: TRBV2; clone size: -; CDR3 protein: CASSEWDRDNSPPHF; CDR3 DNA: TGTGCCAGCAGTGAATGGGACAGGGATAATTCACCCCCCCACTTT
J gene: TRBJ2-3; D gene: -; V gene: TRBV24-1; clone size: few; CDR3 protein: CATSDRTSSGTDTQYF; CDR3 DNA: TGTGCCACCAGTGATCGGACTTCTTCAGGGACAGATACGCAGTATTTT
J gene: TRBJ1-6; D gene: -; V gene: TRBV7-2; clone size: once; CDR3 protein: CASSPPRQGSSPLHF; CDR3 DNA: TGTGCCAGCAGCCCGCCCCGGCAGGGTAGTTCACCCCTCCACTTT
J gene: TRBJ1-2; D gene: -; V gene: TRBV20-1; clone size: -; CDR3 protein: CSARVGGAGYTF; CDR3 DNA: TGCAGTGCTAGGGTGGGGGGGGCTGGCTACACCTTC
J gene: TRBJ1-1; D gene: -; V gene: TRBV10-3; clone size: few; CDR3 protein: CAISANKDTEAFF; CDR3 DNA: TGTGCCATCAGCGCGAACAAGGACACTGAAGCTTTCTTT
J gene: TRBJ1-1; D gene: -; V gene: TRBV19; clone size: many; CDR3 protein: CASKAPGGGYEAFF; CDR3 DNA: TGTGCCAGTAAAGCCCCAGGCGGAGGCTACGAAGCTTTCTTT
J gene: TRBJ2-7; D gene: TRBD2; V gene: TRBV20-1; clone size: -; CDR3 protein: CSAPVERGPSYEQYF; CDR3 DNA: TGCAGTGCCCCTGTAGAGCGGGGCCCGAGTTACGAGCAGTACTTC
J gene: TRBJ2-6; D gene: -; V gene: TRBV6-6; clone size: many; CDR3 protein: CASSGGPSGANVLTF; CDR3 DNA: TGTGCCTCCTCCGGGGGACCATCTGGGGCCAACGTCCTGACTTTC
J gene: TRBJ1-1; D gene: -; V gene: TRBV25-1; clone size: -; CDR3 protein: CASTTFGRGTEAFF; CDR3 DNA: TGTGCCAGCACCACCTTTGGGCGTGGCACTGAAGCTTTCTTT
J gene: TRBJ1-1; D gene: TRBD1; V gene: TRBV2; clone size: -; CDR3 protein: CASRGQGGHTEAFF; CDR3 DNA: TGTGCCAGCAGAGGACAGGGGGGGCACACTGAAGCTTTCTTT
J gene: TRBJ2-3; D gene: -; V gene: TRBV7-6; clone size: -; CDR3 protein: CASSYSPSTDTQYF; CDR3 DNA: TGTGCCAGCAGCTACTCCCCGAGCACAGATACGCAGTATTTT
J gene: TRBJ2-1; D gene: -; V gene: TRBV10-3; clone size: -; CDR3 protein: CAISRGAGNEQFF; CDR3 DNA: TGTGCCATCAGCAGGGGAGCGGGCAATGAGCAGTTCTTC
J gene: TRBJ2-1; D gene: TRBD2; V gene: TRBV19; clone size: -; CDR3 protein: CASSIVPAGGINEQFF; CDR3 DNA: TGTGCCAGTAGTATAGTTCCAGCGGGAGGGATTAACGAGCAGTTCTTC
J gene: TRBJ1-6; D gene: -; V gene: TRBV20-1; clone size: few; CDR3 protein: CSASRPDNSPLHF; CDR3 DNA: TGCAGTGCTAGTAGGCCAGATAATTCACCCCTCCACTTT
J gene: TRBJ2-3; D gene: TRBD1; V gene: TRBV7-8; clone size: -; CDR3 protein: CASSFGQAQMANIDTHYF; CDR3 DNA: TGTGCCAGCAGTTTCGGACAGGCACAGATGGCTAATATAGATACGCACTATTTT
J gene: TRBJ1-3; D gene: -; V gene: TRBV30; clone size: -; CDR3 protein: CAWATLGTSGNTIYF; CDR3 DNA: TGTGCCTGGGCAACGCTGGGGACCTCTGGAAACACCATATATTTT
J gene: TRBJ2-7; D gene: -; V gene: TRBV4-1; clone size: -; CDR3 protein: CASSQEGRTYEQYF; CDR3 DNA: TGCGCCAGCAGCCAAGAAGGCCGAACCTACGAGCAGTACTTC
J gene: TRBJ2-1; D gene: -; V gene: TRBV29-1; clone size: -; CDR3 protein: CSVGTQSTAYNEQFF; CDR3 DNA: TGCAGCGTAGGGACTCAAAGTACCGCCTACAATGAGCAGTTCTTC
J gene: TRBJ2-2; D gene: -; V gene: TRBV7-3; clone size: -; CDR3 protein: CASGLRAGTNTGELFF; CDR3 DNA: TGTGCCAGCGGCCTAAGGGCTGGGACGAACACCGGGGAGCTGTTTTTT
J gene: TRBJ1-1; D gene: TRBD1; V gene: TRBV24-1; clone size: -; CDR3 protein: CATRTTGETEAFF; CDR3 DNA: TGTGCCACCAGGACTACAGGGGAGACTGAAGCTTTCTTT
J gene: TRBJ2-3; D gene: TRBD1; V gene: TRBV24-1; clone size: -; CDR3 protein: CATEGQGTDTQYF; CDR3 DNA: TGTGCCACCGAAGGACAGGGCACAGATACGCAGTATTTT
J gene: TRBJ2-2; D gene: -; V gene: TRBV7-3; clone size: -; CDR3 protein: CASGRTVNTGELFF; CDR3 DNA: TGTGCCAGCGGCCGGACGGTGAACACCGGGGAGCTGTTTTTT
J gene: TRBJ2-2; D gene: TRBD1; V gene: TRBV6-1; clone size: many; CDR3 protein: CASKGGRTGELFF; CDR3 DNA: TGTGCCAGCAAAGGGGGCCGGACCGGGGAGCTGTTTTTT
J gene: TRBJ2-1; D gene: TRBD1; V gene: TRBV15; clone size: once; CDR3 protein: CATSSREDRGAYNEQFF; CDR3 DNA: TGTGCCACCAGCAGCAGAGAGGACAGGGGGGCCTACAATGAGCAGTTCTTC
J gene: TRBJ1-3; D gene: -; V gene: TRBV10-3; clone size: -; CDR3 protein: CAISSQGTGNTIYF; CDR3 DNA: TGTGCCATCAGTTCGCAGGGGACTGGAAACACCATATATTTT
J gene: TRBJ1-1; D gene: -; V gene: TRBV18; clone size: -; CDR3 protein: CASSLDAGAFF; CDR3 DNA: TGTGCCAGCTCACTCGACGCGGGAGCTTTCTTT
J gene: TRBJ1-3; D gene: -; V gene: TRBV19; clone size: -; CDR3 protein: CASSTYMHSGNTIYF; CDR3 DNA: TGTGCCAGTAGTACTTACATGCACTCTGGAAACACCATATATTTT
J gene: TRBJ2-3; D gene: TRBD2; V gene: TRBV10-3; clone size: -; CDR3 protein: CAISQRDPDTQYF; CDR3 DNA: TGTGCCATCAGCCAGCGGGACCCAGATACGCAGTATTTT
J gene: TRBJ2-3; D gene: -; V gene: TRBV19; clone size: -; CDR3 protein: CASSMLAISTDTQYF; CDR3 DNA: TGTGCCAGTAGTATGTTGGCCATAAGCACAGATACGCAGTATTTT
J gene: TRBJ1-1; D gene: -; V gene: TRBV15; clone size: -; CDR3 protein: CATSRDVASAFF; CDR3 DNA: TGTGCCACCAGCAGAGATGTGGCGTCAGCTTTCTTT
J gene: TRBJ1-5; D gene: TRBD1; V gene: TRBV11-2; clone size: -; CDR3 protein: CASSLGDRNNQPQHF; CDR3 DNA: TGTGCCAGCAGCTTAGGGGACAGAAACAATCAGCCCCAGCATTTT
J gene: TRBJ2-5; D gene: TRBD2; V gene: TRBV19; clone size: -; CDR3 protein: CASSATGTSGRGAGKTQYF; CDR3 DNA: TGTGCCAGTAGTGCCACCGGGACTAGCGGGAGAGGTGCGGGAAAGACCCAGTACTTC
J gene: TRBJ2-7; D gene: TRBD1; V gene: TRBV5-1; clone size: few; CDR3 protein: CASCSGTGDYEQYF; CDR3 DNA: TGCGCCAGCTGCTCCGGGACAGGGGATTACGAGCAGTACTTC
J gene: TRBJ2-5; D gene: TRBD2; V gene: TRBV12-5; clone size: -; CDR3 protein: CASLTSGTHRGETQYF; CDR3 DNA: TGTGCCAGCCTGACTAGCGGGACACACCGGGGGGAGACCCAGTACTTC
J gene: TRBJ2-3; D gene: TRBD2; V gene: TRBV20-1; clone size: -; CDR3 protein: CSASGRGSTDTQYF; CDR3 DNA: TGCAGTGCTAGCGGGAGGGGGAGCACAGATACGCAGTATTTT
J gene: TRBJ2-7; D gene: TRBD2; V gene: TRBV5-6; clone size: -; CDR3 protein: CASSSTTSGRSYEQYF; CDR3 DNA: TGTGCCAGCAGCTCGACCACTAGCGGGAGATCATACGAGCAGTACTTC
J gene: TRBJ1-2; D gene: -; V gene: TRBV6-5; clone size: many; CDR3 protein: CASSLSRHEVYYGYTF; CDR3 DNA: TGTGCCAGCAGTCTCTCTCGGCATGAGGTTTACTATGGCTACACCTTC
J gene: TRBJ2-7; D gene: -; V gene: TRBV25-1; clone size: few; CDR3 protein: CASSESGGEQYF; CDR3 DNA: TGTGCCAGCAGTGAATCCGGGGGCGAGCAGTACTTC
J gene: TRBJ2-2; D gene: -; V gene: TRBV9; clone size: once; CDR3 protein: CASSVGVGELFF; CDR3 DNA: TGTGCCAGCAGCGTAGGCGTGGGGGAGCTGTTTTTT
J gene: TRBJ2-7; D gene: TRBD2; V gene: TRBV7-2; clone size: -; CDR3 protein: CASSHVGQGGYEQYF; CDR3 DNA: TGTGCCAGCAGCCATGTAGGCCAGGGAGGGTACGAGCAGTACTTC
J gene: TRBJ2-7; D gene: TRBD2; V gene: TRBV7-6; clone size: -; CDR3 protein: CASSPLLRAGGPREQYF; CDR3 DNA: TGTGCCAGCAGCCCCCTCTTGAGAGCGGGAGGGCCGAGGGAGCAGTACTTC
J gene: TRBJ2-7; D gene: -; V gene: TRBV10-3; clone size: -; CDR3 protein: CAISESDREQYF; CDR3 DNA: TGTGCCATCAGTGAGTCGGATAGAGAGCAGTACTTC
J gene: TRBJ2-1; D gene: -; V gene: TRBV24-1; clone size: -; CDR3 protein: CATSDFSVRGTPSYNEQFF; CDR3 DNA: TGTGCCACCAGTGATTTTAGTGTCCGCGGGACCCCTTCCTACAATGAGCAGTTCTTC
J gene: TRBJ2-1; D gene: -; V gene: TRBV7-3; clone size: few; CDR3 protein: CASSLSHNEQFF; CDR3 DNA: TGTGCCAGCAGCCTTAGCCACAATGAGCAGTTCTTC
J gene: TRBJ1-6; D gene: TRBD1; V gene: TRBV2; clone size: few; CDR3 protein: CASRGDRGSPLHF; CDR3 DNA: TGTGCCAGCAGGGGGGACAGGGGATCACCCCTCCACTTT
J gene: TRBJ2-3; D gene: TRBD2; V gene: TRBV15; clone size: few; CDR3 protein: CATSLTGTSGRTDTQYF; CDR3 DNA: TGTGCCACCAGCCTAACGGGGACTAGCGGGAGAACAGATACGCAGTATTTT
J gene: TRBJ1-4; D gene: -; V gene: TRBV20-1; clone size: -; CDR3 protein: CSAFDEKLFF; CDR3 DNA: TGCAGTGCCTTTGATGAAAAACTGTTTTTT
J gene: TRBJ2-3; D gene: -; V gene: TRBV20-1; clone size: -; CDR3 protein: CSAEKGKWPGTDTQYF; CDR3 DNA: TGCAGTGCCGAGAAGGGAAAGTGGCCCGGCACAGATACGCAGTATTTT
J gene: TRBJ1-4; D gene: -; V gene: TRBV7-2; clone size: -; CDR3 protein: CASSPRQWATNEKLFF; CDR3 DNA: TGTGCCAGCAGCCCCCGACAGTGGGCAACTAATGAAAAACTGTTTTTT
J gene: TRBJ2-7; D gene: -; V gene: TRBV20-1; clone size: -; CDR3 protein: CSIKRNYEQYF; CDR3 DNA: TGCAGCATTAAGCGGAACTACGAGCAGTACTTC
J gene: TRBJ1-1; D gene: TRBD1; V gene: TRBV15; clone size: -; CDR3 protein: CATSRPGQGGLTGAFF; CDR3 DNA: TGTGCCACCAGCAGACCGGGACAGGGGGGGCTCACTGGAGCTTTCTTT
J gene: TRBJ2-3; D gene: TRBD1; V gene: TRBV20-1; clone size: -; CDR3 protein: CSAQVWTGGPTSTDTQYF; CDR3 DNA: TGCAGTGCCCAGGTTTGGACAGGGGGCCCTACTAGCACAGATACGCAGTATTTT
J gene: TRBJ2-5; D gene: TRBD2; V gene: TRBV7-3; clone size: -; CDR3 protein: CASSFYRLSSGGWGETQYF; CDR3 DNA: TGTGCCAGCAGCTTCTACCGCCTTAGTAGCGGGGGGTGGGGAGAGACCCAGTACTTC
J gene: TRBJ1-2; D gene: -; V gene: TRBV5-6; clone size: medium-sized; CDR3 protein: CASSLFHGEGYTF; CDR3 DNA: TGTGCCAGCAGCTTATTTCACGGCGAGGGCTACACCTTC